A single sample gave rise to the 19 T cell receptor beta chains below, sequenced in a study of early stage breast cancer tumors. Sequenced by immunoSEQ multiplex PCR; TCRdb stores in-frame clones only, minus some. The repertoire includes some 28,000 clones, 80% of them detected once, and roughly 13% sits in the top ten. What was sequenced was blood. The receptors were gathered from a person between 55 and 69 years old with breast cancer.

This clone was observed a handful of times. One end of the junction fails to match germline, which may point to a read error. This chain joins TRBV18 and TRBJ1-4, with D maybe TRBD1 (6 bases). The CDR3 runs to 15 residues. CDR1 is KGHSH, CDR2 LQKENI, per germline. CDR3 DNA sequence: TGTGCCAGCTCGCCACCGGACAGAACTAATGAAAAACTGTTTTTT. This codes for CASSPPDRTNEKLFF. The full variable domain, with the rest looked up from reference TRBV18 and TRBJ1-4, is NAGVMQNPRHLVRRRGQEARLRCSPMKGHSHVYWYRQLPEEGLKFMVYLQKENIIDESGMPKERFSAEFPKEGPSILRIQQVVRGDSAAYFCASSPPDRTNEKLFFGSGTQLSVL.

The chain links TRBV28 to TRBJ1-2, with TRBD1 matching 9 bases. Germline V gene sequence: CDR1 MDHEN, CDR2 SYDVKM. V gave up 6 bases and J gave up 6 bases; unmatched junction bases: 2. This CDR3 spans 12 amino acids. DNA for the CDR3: TGTGCCAGCAGCCGGACAGGGGATGGCTACACCTTC. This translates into CASSRTGDGYTF.

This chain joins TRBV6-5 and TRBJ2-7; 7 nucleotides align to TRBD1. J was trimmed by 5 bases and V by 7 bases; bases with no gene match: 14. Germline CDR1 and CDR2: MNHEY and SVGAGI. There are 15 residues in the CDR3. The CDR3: CASNINRGSLNEQYF. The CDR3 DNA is TGTGCCAGCAACATCAACAGGGGTTCGTTGAACGAGCAGTACTTC.

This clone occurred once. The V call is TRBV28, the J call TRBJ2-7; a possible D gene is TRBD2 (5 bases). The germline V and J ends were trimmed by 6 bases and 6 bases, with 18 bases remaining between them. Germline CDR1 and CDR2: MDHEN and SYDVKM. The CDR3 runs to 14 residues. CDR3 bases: TGTGCCAGCAGCCTAAGACGCGGGTCCGGCGAGCAGTACTTC. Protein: CASSLRRGSGEQYF. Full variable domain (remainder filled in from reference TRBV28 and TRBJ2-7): DVKVTQSSRYLVKRTGEKVFLECVQDMDHENMFWYRQDPGLGLRLIYFSYDVKMKEKGDIPEGYSVSREKKERFSLILESASTNQTSMYLCASSLRRGSGEQYFGPGTRLTVT.

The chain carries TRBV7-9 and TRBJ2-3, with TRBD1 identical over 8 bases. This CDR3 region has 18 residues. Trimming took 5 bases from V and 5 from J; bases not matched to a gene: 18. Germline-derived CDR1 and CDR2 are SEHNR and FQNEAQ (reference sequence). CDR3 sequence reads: CASSTPYGGQGGGDTQYF. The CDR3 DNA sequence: TGTGCCAGCAGCACCCCCTACGGCGGACAGGGCGGAGGAGATACGCAGTATTTT.

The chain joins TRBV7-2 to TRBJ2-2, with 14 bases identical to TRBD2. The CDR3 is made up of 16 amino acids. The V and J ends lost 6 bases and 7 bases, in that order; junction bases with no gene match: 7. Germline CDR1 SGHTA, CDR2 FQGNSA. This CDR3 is CASRRGLAGAFGELFF. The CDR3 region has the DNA TGTGCCAGCAGACGGGGACTAGCGGGAGCGTTCGGGGAGCTGTTTTTT.

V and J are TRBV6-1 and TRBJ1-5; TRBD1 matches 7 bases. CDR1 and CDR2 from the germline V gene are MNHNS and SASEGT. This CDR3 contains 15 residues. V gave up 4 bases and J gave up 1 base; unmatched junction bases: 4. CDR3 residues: CASSGGQASNQPQHF. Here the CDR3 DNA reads TGTGCCAGCAGTGGAGGACAGGCAAGCAATCAGCCCCAGCATTTT.

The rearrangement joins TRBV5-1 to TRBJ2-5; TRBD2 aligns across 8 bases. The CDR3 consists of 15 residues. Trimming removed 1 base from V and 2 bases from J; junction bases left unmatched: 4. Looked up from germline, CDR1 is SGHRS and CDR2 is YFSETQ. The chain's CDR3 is CASSLSLAVQETQYF. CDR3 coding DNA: TGCGCCAGCAGCTTGTCACTAGCGGTACAAGAGACCCAGTACTTC.

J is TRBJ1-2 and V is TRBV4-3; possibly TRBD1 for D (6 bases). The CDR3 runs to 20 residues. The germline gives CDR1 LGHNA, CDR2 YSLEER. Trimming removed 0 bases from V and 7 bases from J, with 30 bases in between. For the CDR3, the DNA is TGCGCCAGCAGCCAAGATTTTGGTCTGGACAGTCTTTTTCCCCCAGGTGGCTACACCTTC. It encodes CASSQDFGLDSLFPPGGYTF.

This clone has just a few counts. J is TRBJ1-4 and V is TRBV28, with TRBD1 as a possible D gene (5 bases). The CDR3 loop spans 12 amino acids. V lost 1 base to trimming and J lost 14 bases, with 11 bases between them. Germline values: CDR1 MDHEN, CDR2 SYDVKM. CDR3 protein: CASSLYGRGLFF. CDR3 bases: TGTGCCAGCAGTTTATATGGCCGGGGGCTGTTTTTT.

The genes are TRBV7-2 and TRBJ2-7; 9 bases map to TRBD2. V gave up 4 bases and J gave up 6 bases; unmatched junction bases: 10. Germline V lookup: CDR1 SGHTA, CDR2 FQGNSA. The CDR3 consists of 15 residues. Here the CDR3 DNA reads TGTGCCAGCAGCTCCCGTGGTAGCGGGAGTCTCGAGCAGTACTTC. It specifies CASSSRGSGSLEQYF. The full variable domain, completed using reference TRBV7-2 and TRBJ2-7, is GAGVSQSPSNKVTEKGKDVELRCDPISGHTALYWYRQSLGQGLEFLIYFQGNSAPDKSGLPSDRFSAERTGGSVSTLTIQRTQQEDSAVYLCASSSRGSGSLEQYFGPGTRLTVT.

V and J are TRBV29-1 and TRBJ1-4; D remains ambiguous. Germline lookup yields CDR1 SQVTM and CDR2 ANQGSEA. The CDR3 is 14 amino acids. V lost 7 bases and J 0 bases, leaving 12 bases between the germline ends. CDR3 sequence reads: CSAGGYATNEKLFF. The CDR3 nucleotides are TGCAGCGCGGGAGGGTATGCAACTAATGAAAAACTGTTTTTT.

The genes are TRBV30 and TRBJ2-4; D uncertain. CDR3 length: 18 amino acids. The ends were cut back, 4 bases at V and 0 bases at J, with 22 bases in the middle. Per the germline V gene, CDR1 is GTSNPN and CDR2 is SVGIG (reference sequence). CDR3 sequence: CAWIPTPRHLVAKNIQYF. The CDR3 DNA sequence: TGTGCCTGGATCCCCACCCCGAGACACCTGGTAGCCAAAAACATTCAGTACTTC.

CDR3 sequence (DNA): TGCGCCAGCAGCCTTGGACAGTCGGTAATTACTAATGAAAAACTGTTTTTT. This translates into CASSLGQSVITNEKLFF. The chain has TRBV4-3 and TRBJ1-4, with D possibly matching TRBD1 (6 bases). Trimming left V 4 bases short and J 2 bases short, with 17 bases between. Germline V gene lookup returns CDR1 LGHNA and CDR2 YSLEER. The CDR3 has 17 residues.

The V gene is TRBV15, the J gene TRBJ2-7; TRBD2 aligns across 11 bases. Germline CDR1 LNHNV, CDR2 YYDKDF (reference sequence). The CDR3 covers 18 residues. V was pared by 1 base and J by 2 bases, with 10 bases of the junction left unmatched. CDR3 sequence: CATSRGRVAGGPTYEQYF. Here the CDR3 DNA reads TGTGCCACCAGCAGAGGCCGAGTAGCGGGAGGGCCGACCTACGAGCAGTACTTC.

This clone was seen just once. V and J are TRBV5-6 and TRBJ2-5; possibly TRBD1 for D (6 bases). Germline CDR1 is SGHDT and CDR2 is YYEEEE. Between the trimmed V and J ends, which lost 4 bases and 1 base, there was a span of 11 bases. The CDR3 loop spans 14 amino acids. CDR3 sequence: CASSPGTFQETQYF. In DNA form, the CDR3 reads TGTGCCAGCAGCCCTGGGACATTCCAAGAGACCCAGTACTTC. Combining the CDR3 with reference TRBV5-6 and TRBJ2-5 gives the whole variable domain DAGVTQSPTHLIKTRGQQVTLRCSPKSGHDTVSWYQQALGQGPQFIFQYYEEEERQRGNFPDRFSGHQFPNYSSELNVNALLLGDSALYLCASSPGTFQETQYFGPGTRLLVL.

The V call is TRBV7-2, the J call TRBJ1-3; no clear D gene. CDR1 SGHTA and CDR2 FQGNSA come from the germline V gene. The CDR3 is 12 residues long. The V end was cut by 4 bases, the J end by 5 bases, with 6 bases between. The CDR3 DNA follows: TGTGCCAGCAGCTCCGAGAGAAACACCATATATTTT. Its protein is CASSSERNTIYF.

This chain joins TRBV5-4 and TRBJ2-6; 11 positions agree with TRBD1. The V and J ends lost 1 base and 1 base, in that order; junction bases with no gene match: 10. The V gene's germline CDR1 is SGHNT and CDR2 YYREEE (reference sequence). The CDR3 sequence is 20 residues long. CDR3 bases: TGTGCCAGCAGCTTGAACGGGGGACAGGGGGTATCGTCTGGGGCCAACGTCCTGACTTTC. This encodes CASSLNGGQGVSSGANVLTF.

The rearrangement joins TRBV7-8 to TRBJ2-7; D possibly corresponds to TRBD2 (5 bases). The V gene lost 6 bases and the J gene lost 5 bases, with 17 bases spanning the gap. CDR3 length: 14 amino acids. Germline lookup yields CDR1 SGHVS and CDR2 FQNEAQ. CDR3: CASSPPGILDEQYF. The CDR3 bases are TGTGCCAGCAGTCCGCCCGGGATCTTGGACGAGCAGTACTTC.